Only a few counts were recorded for the clone carrying this T cell receptor beta chain. Antigen unknown. The time point is: patch test 3, about 24 weeks after DPC sensitization. Specified treatment: therapeutic diphenylcyclopropenone sensitization with weekly scalp DPC. The data are from a study of human T cells and chemical hapten exposure. Per germline, CDR1 SGHRS and CDR2 YFSETQ. The CDR3 totals 15 residues. Trimming at V came to 3 bases and at J to 1 base, leaving 5 bases not matched to a gene. Study-wide results and caveats: PT1 expanded TCR counts and patch test score were linked, and their correlation was positive. The immune response of these alopecia patients might not match healthy individuals'.

The library labeled individual cDNA molecules by adding unique molecular identifiers to them. TCRdb reprocessed the RACE reads via MiXCR and lists one record per CDR3 protein. The sample includes tens of thousands of distinct CDR3 sequences, around 10% of them seen just once. The receptor was derived from a woman between 45 and 65 years old with alopecia areata. Some clones in this sample may be carry-over from other donors' samples. This material consisted of whole blood, taken in connection with sensitization to the hapten diphenylcyclopropenone (DPC). This chain links TRBV5-1 with TRBJ2-7; TRBD1 agrees at 9 bases. CDR3 in DNA: TGCGCCAGCAGCTCCCGGGACAGGGATTCCTACGAGCAGTACTTC. Translating it yields CASSSRDRDSYEQYF.